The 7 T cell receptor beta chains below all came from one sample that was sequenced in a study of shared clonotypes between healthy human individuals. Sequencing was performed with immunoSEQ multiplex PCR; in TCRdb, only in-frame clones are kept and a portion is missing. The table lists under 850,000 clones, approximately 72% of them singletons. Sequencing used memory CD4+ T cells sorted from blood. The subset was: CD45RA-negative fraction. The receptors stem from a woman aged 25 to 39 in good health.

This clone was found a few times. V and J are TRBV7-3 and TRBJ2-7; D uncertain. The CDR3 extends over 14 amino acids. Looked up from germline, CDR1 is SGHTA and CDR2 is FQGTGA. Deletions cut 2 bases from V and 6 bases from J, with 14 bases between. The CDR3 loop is CASSLRQGITEQYF. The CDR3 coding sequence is TGTGCCAGCAGCTTACGACAAGGAATCACCGAGCAGTACTTC.

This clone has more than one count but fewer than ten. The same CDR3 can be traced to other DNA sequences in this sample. CDR3 loop: CASSPGEGNYGYTF. CDR3 coding DNA: TGCGCCAGCAGCCCCGGGGAGGGGAACTATGGCTACACCTTC. The chain links TRBV5-1 to TRBJ1-2, with D possibly matching TRBD1 (5 bases). Between the trimmed V and J ends, which lost 4 bases and 2 bases, there was a span of 12 bases. The CDR3 consists of 14 residues. Germline V CDR1 and CDR2: SGHRS, YFSETQ.

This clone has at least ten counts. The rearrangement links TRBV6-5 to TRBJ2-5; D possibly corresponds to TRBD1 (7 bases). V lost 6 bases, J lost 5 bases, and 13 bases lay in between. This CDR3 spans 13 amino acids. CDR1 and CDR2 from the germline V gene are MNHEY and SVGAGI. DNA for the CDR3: TGTGCCAGCAGGGAGGGGGCCAGGGAGACCCAGTACTTC. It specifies CASREGARETQYF.

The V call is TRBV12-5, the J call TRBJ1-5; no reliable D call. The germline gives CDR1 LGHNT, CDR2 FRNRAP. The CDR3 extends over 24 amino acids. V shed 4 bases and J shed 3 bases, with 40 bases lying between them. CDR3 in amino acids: CASGSPTHFGVYYKVHVFNQPQHF. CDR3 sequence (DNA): TGTGCTAGTGGTTCGCCGACACATTTTGGAGTCTATTACAAAGTCCACGTTTTCAATCAGCCCCAGCATTTT.

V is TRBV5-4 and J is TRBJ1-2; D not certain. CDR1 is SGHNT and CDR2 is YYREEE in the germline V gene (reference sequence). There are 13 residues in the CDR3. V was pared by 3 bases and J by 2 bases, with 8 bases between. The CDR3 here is CASSYEGNYGYTF. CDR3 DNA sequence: TGTGCCAGCAGCTACGAAGGGAACTATGGCTACACCTTC.

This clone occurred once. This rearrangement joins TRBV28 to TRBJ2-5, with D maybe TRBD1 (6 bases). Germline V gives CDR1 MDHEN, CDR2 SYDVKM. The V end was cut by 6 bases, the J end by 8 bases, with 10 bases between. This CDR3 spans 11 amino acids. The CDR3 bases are TGTGCCAGCAGGTTGGACAGAACCCAGTACTTC. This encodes CASRLDRTQYF.

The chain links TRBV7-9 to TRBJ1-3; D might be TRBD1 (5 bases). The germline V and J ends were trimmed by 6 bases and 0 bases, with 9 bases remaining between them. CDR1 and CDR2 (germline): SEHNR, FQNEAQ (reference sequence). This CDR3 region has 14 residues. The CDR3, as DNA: TGTGCCAGCAGAGGGGACTTCTCTGGAAACACCATATATTTT. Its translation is CASRGDFSGNTIYF.